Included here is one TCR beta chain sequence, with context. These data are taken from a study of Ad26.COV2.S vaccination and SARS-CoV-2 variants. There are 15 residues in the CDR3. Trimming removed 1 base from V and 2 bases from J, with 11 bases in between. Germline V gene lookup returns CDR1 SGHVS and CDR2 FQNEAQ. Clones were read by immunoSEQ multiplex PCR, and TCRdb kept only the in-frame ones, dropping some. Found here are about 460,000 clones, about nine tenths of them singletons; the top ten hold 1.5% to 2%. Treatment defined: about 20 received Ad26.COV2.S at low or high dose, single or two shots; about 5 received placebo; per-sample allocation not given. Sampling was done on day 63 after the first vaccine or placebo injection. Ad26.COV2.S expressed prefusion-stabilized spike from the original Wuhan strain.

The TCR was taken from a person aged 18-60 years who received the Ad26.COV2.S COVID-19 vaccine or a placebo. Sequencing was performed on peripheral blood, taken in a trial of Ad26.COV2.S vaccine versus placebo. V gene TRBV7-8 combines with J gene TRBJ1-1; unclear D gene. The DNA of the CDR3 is TGTGCCAGCAGCTTAGAGCGTTTCAGTAACACTGAAGCTTTCTTT. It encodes CASSLERFSNTEAFF. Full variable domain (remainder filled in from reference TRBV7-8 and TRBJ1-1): GAGVSQSPRYKVAKRGQDVALRCDPISGHVSLFWYQQALGQGPEFLTYFQNEAQLDKSGLPSDRFFAERPEGSVSTLKIQRTQQEDSAVYLCASSLERFSNTEAFFGQGTRLTVV.